One and the same sample provided the 17 T cell receptor beta chains below, sequenced in a study of blood T cell repertoires in COVID-19. TCRdb's table, derived via immunoSEQ multiplex PCR, lists solely in-frame clones and lacks some. The table shows a few hundred thousand clones, with around nine tenths occurring only once. Material: PBMCs or T cells enriched from blood (not recorded which). These receptors were taken from a woman in her forties or fifties who had recovered from COVID-19.

The rearrangement uses TRBV4-2 and TRBJ2-1; D may be TRBD1 (7 bases). The ends were cut back, 1 base at V and 3 bases at J, with 13 bases in the middle. CDR3 size: 16 residues. Germline V gene lookup returns CDR1 LGHNA and CDR2 YNFKEQ. The CDR3 loop reads CASSQGGGTDYNEQFF. The CDR3 nucleotides are TGTGCCAGCAGCCAAGGAGGAGGGACAGACTACAATGAGCAGTTCTTC.

The chain is built from TRBV11-2 and TRBJ2-7, with D possibly TRBD1 on 5 matching bases. Germline V lookup: CDR1 SGHAT, CDR2 FQNNGV. The CDR3 runs 13 residues. V was clipped by 3 bases and J by 3 bases, with 9 bases between them. Here the CDR3 DNA reads TGTGCCAGCAGCTTGACAGCATACTACGAGCAGTACTTC. Its translation is CASSLTAYYEQYF.

This clone was seen once. The V and J genes are TRBV3-1 (or the pseudogene TRBV3-2) and TRBJ1-4; D might be TRBD1 (6 bases). Germline values: CDR1 LGHDT, CDR2 YNNKEL (reference sequence). The CDR3 has 17 amino acids. Between the trimmed V and J ends, which lost 1 base and 0 bases, there was a span of 12 bases. The CDR3 nucleotides are TGTGCCAGCAGCCAAGGGGACACACCTGCAACTAATGAAAAACTGTTTTTT. Protein: CASSQGDTPATNEKLFF.

This rearrangement joins TRBV29-1 to TRBJ1-1; D might be TRBD1 (5 bases). Per the germline V gene, CDR1 is SQVTM and CDR2 is ANQGSEA. CDR3 length equals 13 residues. Trimming left V 4 bases short and J 0 bases short, with 9 bases between. The CDR3 bases are TGCAGCGTTGGGGGCTTGTTGAACACTGAAGCTTTCTTT. It is translated as CSVGGLLNTEAFF. The whole variable domain, filled in from reference TRBV29-1 and TRBJ1-1, reads SAVISQKPSRDICQRGTSLTIQCQVDSQVTMMFWYRQQPGQSLTLIATANQGSEATYESGFVIDKFPISRPNLTFSTLTVSNMSPEDSSIYLCSVGGLLNTEAFFGQGTRLTVV.

The gene calls are TRBV7-9 and TRBJ1-2; TRBD1 matches 8 bases. Losses at the gene ends were 4 bases for V and 8 bases for J; bases not matched to a gene: 6. The CDR3 loop spans 13 amino acids. Per the germline V gene, CDR1 is SEHNR and CDR2 is FQNEAQ (reference sequence). CDR3 bases: TGTGCCAGCAGCTACGAACAGGGGGTAGGCTACACCTTC. Protein product: CASSYEQGVGYTF. Full variable domain (remainder filled in from reference TRBV7-9 and TRBJ1-2): DTGVSQNPRHKITKRGQNVTFRCDPISEHNRLYWYRQTLGQGPEFLTYFQNEAQLEKSRLLSDRFSAERPKGSFSTLEIQRTEQGDSAMYLCASSYEQGVGYTFGSGTRLTVV.

The rearrangement joins TRBV28 to TRBJ1-2; TRBD1 might be the D (6 bases). The germline V gene has CDR1 MDHEN and CDR2 SYDVKM. The V gene lost 10 bases and the J gene lost 8 bases, with 17 bases spanning the gap. The CDR3 is made up of 12 amino acids. The CDR3 DNA reads as TGTGCCACCTTACCCAAGGGGGAAGGCTACACCTTC. Translated: CATLPKGEGYTF.

V is TRBV6-5 and J is TRBJ2-3, with D perhaps matching TRBD1 (5 bases). Germline CDR1 is MNHEY and CDR2 is SVGAGI. V was cut by 7 bases and J by 1 base, with 12 bases left in between. The length of the CDR3 is 14 residues. The CDR3 sequence is CASNLMTGTDTQYF. The DNA of the CDR3 is TGTGCCAGCAACCTTATGACAGGCACAGATACGCAGTATTTT.

This chain connects TRBV4-2 to TRBJ1-1; D possibly corresponds to TRBD1 (5 bases). Trimming took 1 base from V and 5 from J, leaving 14 bases between them. CDR3 length: 15 residues. The germline V gene encodes CDR1 LGHNA and CDR2 YNFKEQ. CDR3 nucleotide sequence: TGTGCCAGCAGCCAAGCGGGCGGAGGGGATACTGAAGCTTTCTTT. The encoded protein is CASSQAGGGDTEAFF.

Written as DNA, the CDR3 is TGTGCCAGCAGGAGGGCGGGGGTTCAAGAGACCCAGTACTTC. It specifies CASRRAGVQETQYF. This chain connects TRBV2 to TRBJ2-5, with 7 bases identical to TRBD2. J gave up 2 bases and V 6 bases, and 6 bases lay outside the gene matches. This CDR3 is 14 amino acids long. Germline V gene data show CDR1 as SNHLY and CDR2 as FYNNEI.

In its sample, this clone was seen a few times. The chain's CDR3 is CASSRSIGYEQYF. The CDR3 DNA is TGCGCCAGCAGCCGAAGCATCGGGTACGAGCAGTACTTC. The rearrangement uses TRBV4-3 and TRBJ2-7; D not certain. Germline V lookup: CDR1 LGHNA, CDR2 YSLEER. The length of the CDR3 is 13 residues. V dropped 4 bases and J dropped 4 bases, with 11 bases sitting between them.

This chain uses TRBV12-3 or TRBV12-4 with TRBJ2-5, with unresolved D. The length of the CDR3 is 13 residues. Trimming stripped 5 bases from V and 3 bases from J, with 10 bases between. In nucleotides, the CDR3 is TGTGCCAGCAGTCCAGACTTTAAAGAGACCCAGTACTTC. This codes for CASSPDFKETQYF.

The CDR3 DNA sequence: TGCGCCAGCAGAGTCGGACTAGCATCATTCTTC. It is translated as CASRVGLASFF. This chain connects TRBV5-1 to TRBJ2-1; TRBD2 aligns across 8 bases. CDR1 SGHRS and CDR2 YFSETQ come from the germline V gene. V lost 5 bases to trimming and J lost 16 bases; unmatched junction nucleotides: 8. This CDR3 has 11 amino acids.

This chain's CDR3 is CSVPRDRRRSGTDTQYF. The CDR3 DNA sequence: TGCAGCGTACCGCGGGACAGGAGGAGAAGTGGCACAGATACGCAGTATTTT. The rearrangement uses TRBV29-1 and TRBJ2-3, with 8 bases matching TRBD1. The junction had 15 bases not matched to a gene; V was cut back by 6 bases and J by 1 base. Germline CDR1 and CDR2: SQVTM and ANQGSEA. The CDR3 has 17 amino acids.

The chain recombines TRBV7-9 with TRBJ2-7, with 10 bases aligning to TRBD1. J was trimmed by 9 bases and V by 1 base; bases with no gene match: 12. CDR3 size: 16 residues. Per the germline V gene, CDR1 is SEHNR and CDR2 is FQNEAQ (reference sequence). The CDR3 DNA reads TGTGCCAGCAGCTTAGTCCGGGACAGGGGATCTGGTGGGCAGTACTTC. Translated: CASSLVRDRGSGGQYF.

V usage is TRBV7-9 and J usage is TRBJ2-7, with TRBD1 matching 7 bases. With 3 bases clipped from V and 3 bases from J, the junction kept 8 bases outside the gene matches. The CDR3 contains 15 residues. Germline CDR1 is SEHNR and CDR2 is FQNEAQ (reference sequence). The DNA of the CDR3 is TGTGCCAGCAGCTTCCCGGGACAGCGACGCTACGAGCAGTACTTC. Translating it yields CASSFPGQRRYEQYF.

The V and J genes are TRBV4-3 and TRBJ2-1; perhaps TRBD2 as D (6 bases). Trimming left V 1 base short and J 8 bases short, with 21 bases between. The CDR3 contains 17 residues. The germline CDR1 and CDR2 sequences are LGHNA and YSLEER. DNA of the CDR3: TGCGCCAGCAGCCAAGCCACGTGGTATCAGGGAGGTGATGAGCAGTTCTTC. Amino acid sequence: CASSQATWYQGGDEQFF.

This clone was detected once. This rearrangement joins TRBV25-1 to TRBJ1-4, with D uncertain. Looked up from germline, CDR1 is MGHDK and CDR2 is SYGVNS. CDR3 length equals 15 residues. Trimming removed 10 bases from V and 7 bases from J, with 22 bases in between. CDR3: CATHGLAGYREKLFF. CDR3 in DNA: TGTGCCACCCATGGACTCGCAGGCTATCGTGAAAAACTGTTTTTT.